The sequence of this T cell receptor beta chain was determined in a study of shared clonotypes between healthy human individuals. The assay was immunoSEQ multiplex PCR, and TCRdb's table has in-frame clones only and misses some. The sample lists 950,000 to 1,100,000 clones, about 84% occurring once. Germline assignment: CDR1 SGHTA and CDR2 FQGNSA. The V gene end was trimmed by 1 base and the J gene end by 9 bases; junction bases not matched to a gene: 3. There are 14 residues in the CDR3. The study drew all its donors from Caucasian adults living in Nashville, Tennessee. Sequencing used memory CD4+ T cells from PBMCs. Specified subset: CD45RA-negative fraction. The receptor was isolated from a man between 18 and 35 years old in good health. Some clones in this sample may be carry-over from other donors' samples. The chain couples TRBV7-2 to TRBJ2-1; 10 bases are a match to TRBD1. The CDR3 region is CASSLGQGAGEQFF. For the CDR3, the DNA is TGTGCCAGCAGCTTAGGACAGGGGGCGGGTGAGCAGTTCTTC.